Sequencing of this TCR beta chain was carried out in a study of Ad26.COV2.S vaccination and SARS-CoV-2 variants. Sequencing was performed with immunoSEQ multiplex PCR; in TCRdb, only in-frame clones are kept and a portion is missing. The sample includes over 450,000 clones, about nine tenths seen only once; the top ten take more than 1.5%. The CDR3 covers 18 residues. CDR1 and CDR2 from the germline V gene are MNHNS and SASEGT. Losses at the gene ends were 3 bases for V and 1 base for J; bases not matched to a gene: 6. Overall study findings and caveats: Vaccinees showed greater spike-specific TCR breadth than placebo recipients. Using TCR breadth and depth analyses may have led to underestimated total T cell responses.

For this clone: The target antigen is unknown.

Treatment defined: around 19 received Ad26.COV2.S at low or high dose, single or two shots; roughly five received placebo; per-sample allocation not given. Sample collection was performed on day 63 after the first vaccine or placebo injection. Adults aged 18-55 years in Boston included the donor. The sample consisted of peripheral blood, taken in a trial of Ad26.COV2.S vaccine versus placebo. The clonotype was recovered from a person aged 18-60 years who received the Ad26.COV2.S COVID-19 vaccine or a placebo. This sequence joins TRBV6-1 and TRBJ2-1; 13 nucleotides line up with TRBD2. The CDR3 DNA sequence: TGTGCCAGCAGTGATAGACTAGCGGGAGGAAGGTCCTACAATGAGCAGTTCTTC. This encodes CASSDRLAGGRSYNEQFF.